The 28 T cell receptor beta chains below come from one sample, sequenced in a study of vaccination and CD4 T cells after COVID-19. Their target antigens are unknown. An Oncomine TCR Beta short-read assay was used to sequence the DNA from cultured CD4+ T cells. TCRdb reprocessed the PCR reads with MiXCR, giving one entry per CDR3 protein. The table has more than 15,000 distinct CDR3 sequences, about 70% seen once; the top ten hold over 15%. Regarding treatment: approximately nine-day PBMC culture with coronavirus spike peptide pools or control peptides (ViraFEST assay). Specimen: CD4+ T cells from blood, cultured in vitro. The source of these receptors is a human donor who had recovered from COVID-19.

Only a few counts were recorded for this clonotype. V gene TRBV7-2 combines with J gene TRBJ2-1, with no clear D. CDR3 length equals 12 residues. Germline V lookup: CDR1 SGHTA, CDR2 FQGNSA. V lost 5 bases, J lost 9 bases, and 11 bases lay in between. The DNA of the CDR3 is TGTGCCAGCAGCCCCTACCAAGGTGAGCAGTTCTTC. This gives the protein CASSPYQGEQFF.

The V call is TRBV6-2 or TRBV6-3, the J call TRBJ2-6; no reliable D call. The CDR3 is 14 amino acids. Trimming removed 2 bases from V and 1 base from J, with 3 bases in between. The germline V gene encodes CDR1 MNHEY and CDR2 SVGEGT. Here the CDR3 reads CASSYLSGANVLTF. The CDR3 coding sequence is TGTGCCAGCAGTTACCTGTCTGGGGCCAACGTCCTGACTTTC.

This chain uses TRBV5-1 with TRBJ1-1; D may be TRBD1 (5 bases). The V end lost 4 bases, the J end lost 3 bases, and 16 bases lay between the germline ends. Germline V gene data show CDR1 as SGHRS and CDR2 as YFSETQ. The CDR3 is 15 residues long. CDR3 amino acids: CASSTVSQGYTEAFF. Written as DNA, the CDR3 is TGCGCCAGCAGCACAGTATCCCAGGGTTACACTGAAGCTTTCTTT. Looking up the rest from reference TRBV5-1 and TRBJ1-1 gives the full variable domain: KAGVTQTPRYLIKTRGQQVTLSCSPISGHRSVSWYQQTPGQGLQFLFEYFSETQRNKGNFPGRFSGRQFSNSRSEMNVSTLELGDSALYLCASSTVSQGYTEAFFGQGTRLTVV.

This clonotype occurred a few times. The genes are TRBV27 and TRBJ1-5; no firm D call. The CDR3 extends over 14 amino acids. In germline, CDR1 is MNHEY, CDR2 SMNVEV (reference sequence). The V end was cut by 5 bases, the J end by 1 base, with 9 bases between. The CDR3 DNA sequence: TGTGCCAGCAGTCCCCTGCGAAGCAATCAGCCCCAGCATTTT. It encodes CASSPLRSNQPQHF.

The chain joins TRBV27 to TRBJ1-6, with D possibly TRBD1 on 5 matching bases. V lost 6 bases and J lost 13, with 25 bases in between. CDR1 MNHEY and CDR2 SMNVEV come from the germline V gene (reference sequence). The CDR3 extends over 16 amino acids. CDR3 loop: CASSITWTGRERPLHF. CDR3 in DNA: TGTGCCAGCAGCATCACATGGACGGGACGGGAAAGGCCCCTCCACTTT.

This clonotype was seen just once. The chain uses TRBV6-1 and TRBJ2-1, with 10 bases lining up with TRBD2. The CDR3 consists of 15 residues. V shed 6 bases and J 0 bases; nucleotides not matched to a gene: 2. Germline V gene lookup returns CDR1 MNHNS and CDR2 SASEGT. The CDR3: CASSSSGSSYNEQFF. The CDR3 bases are TGTGCCAGCAGCTCTAGCGGGAGCTCCTACAATGAGCAGTTCTTC.

The chain couples TRBV20-1 to TRBJ2-3; TRBD2 matches at 9 bases. Germline V gene data show CDR1 as DFQATT and CDR2 as SNEGSKA (reference sequence). Losses at the gene ends were 2 bases for V and 3 bases for J; bases not matched to a gene: 6. The CDR3 has 15 residues. CDR3 in amino acids: CSARLAGGRTDTQYF. The CDR3 DNA follows: TGCAGTGCTAGATTGGCGGGAGGGAGAACAGATACGCAGTATTTT.

This rearrangement joins TRBV20-1 to TRBJ1-1; 7 bases are a match to TRBD1. The germline gives CDR1 DFQATT, CDR2 SNEGSKA (reference sequence). Trimming took 5 bases from V and 1 from J; bases not matched to a gene: 7. The CDR3 is 14 residues long. CDR3 DNA: TGCAGTGCTTACAGGGGATCGTCGAACACTGAAGCTTTCTTT. Protein: CSAYRGSSNTEAFF.

J is TRBJ1-3 and V is TRBV6-1; D ambiguous. Germline V CDR1 and CDR2: MNHNS, SASEGT. This CDR3 spans 15 amino acids. Trimming took 6 bases from V and 1 from J, leaving 13 bases between them. The CDR3 nucleotides are TGTGCCAGCAGCCGACCTGGGAGATCTGGAAACACCATATATTTT. Translation: CASSRPGRSGNTIYF.

The chain employs TRBV6-1 and TRBJ1-2, with a tentative D call TRBD1 (6 bases). Germline V gene sequence: CDR1 MNHNS, CDR2 SASEGT. Between the trimmed V and J ends, which lost 4 bases and 3 bases, there was a span of 6 bases. The CDR3 spans 12 residues. CDR3 coding DNA: TGTGCCAGCAGTGGGACAGACTATGGCTACACCTTC. It is translated as CASSGTDYGYTF.

The rearrangement joins TRBV28 to TRBJ1-2; D call uncertain. Trimming stripped 6 bases from V and 1 base from J, with 12 bases between. CDR3 length equals 14 residues. Germline-derived CDR1 and CDR2 are MDHEN and SYDVKM. CDR3 region: CASSLPGYNYGYTF. As DNA, the CDR3 is TGTGCCAGCAGCCTACCGGGGTATAACTATGGCTACACCTTC.

V gene TRBV7-2 combines with J gene TRBJ2-2, with TRBD2 matching 7 bases. The CDR3 is 12 residues long. Looked up from germline, CDR1 is SGHTA and CDR2 is FQGNSA. Trimming cost V 7 bases and J 8 bases; bases outside gene matches: 4. CDR3 bases: TGTGCCAGCACCGAAGCGGGAGGGGAGCTGTTTTTT. It is translated as CASTEAGGELFF. The complete variable domain, with remaining parts taken from reference TRBV7-2 and TRBJ2-2, reads GAGVSQSPSNKVTEKGKDVELRCDPISGHTALYWYRQSLGQGLEFLIYFQGNSAPDKSGLPSDRFSAERTGGSVSTLTIQRTQQEDSAVYLCASTEAGGELFFGEGSRLTVL.

The V call is TRBV6-2 or TRBV6-3, the J call TRBJ2-5; D is unclear. The CDR3 has 14 amino acids. V dropped 6 bases and J dropped 0 bases, with 11 bases sitting between them. Looked up from germline, CDR1 is MNHEY and CDR2 is SVGEGT. The CDR3 loop reads CASSGRRNQETQYF. In nucleotides, the CDR3 is TGTGCCAGCAGCGGACGACGGAACCAAGAGACCCAGTACTTC.

The chain recombines TRBV6-2 or TRBV6-3 with TRBJ2-7, with D possibly being TRBD2 (5 bases). Trimming left V 2 bases short and J 2 bases short, with 13 bases between. Germline-derived CDR1 and CDR2 are MNHEY and SVGEGT. The CDR3 length is 15 residues. The CDR3 DNA is TGTGCCAGCAGTTACCGGGAAGGGCTAACCTACGAGCAGTACTTC. Translated: CASSYREGLTYEQYF.

This chain joins TRBV6-2 or TRBV6-3 and TRBJ1-5, with D uncertain. V was shortened by 5 bases and J by 3 bases, with 5 bases between the two germline ends. This CDR3 has 12 residues. Looked up from germline, CDR1 is MNHEY and CDR2 is SVGEGT. The CDR3 nucleotides are TGTGCCAGCAGTCGGATCAATCAGCCCCAGCATTTT. It encodes CASSRINQPQHF.

V usage is TRBV27 and J usage is TRBJ1-5; no definite D call. Trimming took off 1 base at V and 0 bases at J, with 7 bases between the two ends. This CDR3 comprises 15 residues. Germline CDR1 reads MNHEY; CDR2 reads SMNVEV (reference sequence). The CDR3 bases are TGTGCCAGCAGTTTATGGGCGGATAGCAATCAGCCCCAGCATTTT. Its translation: CASSLWADSNQPQHF.

This clonotype was recorded a few times. In DNA form, the CDR3 reads TGTGCCACCAGTGGCGCAGCTAACTATGGCTACACCTTC. This encodes CATSGAANYGYTF. The rearrangement links TRBV24-1 to TRBJ1-2; D remains ambiguous. This CDR3 has 13 amino acids. CDR1 is KGHDR and CDR2 is SFDVKD in the germline V gene. V was pared by 5 bases and J by 0 bases, with 6 bases between.

The chain carries TRBV28 and TRBJ2-7; D not resolved. V dropped 7 bases and J dropped 12 bases, with 19 bases sitting between them. The CDR3 covers 12 residues. CDR1 MDHEN and CDR2 SYDVKM come from the germline V gene. CDR3 protein: CASTSTDGLLYF. The CDR3 nucleotides read TGTGCCAGCACCTCGACGGACGGATTATTGTACTTC.

This chain links TRBV20-1 with TRBJ2-3; 11 nucleotides match TRBD2. CDR1 is DFQATT, CDR2 SNEGSKA, per germline (reference sequence). The CDR3 is 13 residues long. The J segment lost 9 bases and the V segment lost 3 bases, leaving 5 bases of the junction unmatched. CDR3 nucleotides: TGCAGTGCTAGGCGTGGGACTAGCGGAACGCAGTATTTT. Translation gives CSARRGTSGTQYF.

This clonotype is categorized as medium-sized. V is TRBV28 and J is TRBJ1-2, with TRBD1 as a possible D gene (6 bases). The CDR3 covers 15 residues. The V end was cut by 3 bases, the J end by 8 bases, with 19 bases between. Germline CDR1 MDHEN, CDR2 SYDVKM. The CDR3 region is CASSFPKGLGGGYTF. CDR3 in DNA: TGTGCCAGCAGTTTTCCCAAGGGATTAGGGGGGGGCTACACCTTC.

The chain combines TRBV5-1 with TRBJ1-1; D is perhaps TRBD1 (5 bases). The germline V and J ends were trimmed by 2 bases and 1 base, with 12 bases remaining between them. The CDR3 length is 15 residues. Looked up from germline, CDR1 is SGHRS and CDR2 is YFSETQ. The CDR3 reads CASSLIPGTNTEAFF. DNA of the CDR3: TGCGCCAGCAGCTTAATACCCGGGACGAACACTGAAGCTTTCTTT.

This clonotype was seen a single time. This chain joins TRBV25-1 and TRBJ2-7, with a possible D match to TRBD2 (5 bases). The CDR3 loop spans 13 amino acids. The V gene lost 3 bases and the J gene lost 9 bases, with 15 bases spanning the gap. Germline CDR1 MGHDK, CDR2 SYGVNS. The CDR3 region is CASSDPSRRRQYF. DNA for the CDR3: TGTGCCAGCAGTGACCCCTCTAGGAGGAGGCAGTACTTC.

J is TRBJ2-3 and V is TRBV10-3; TRBD2 might be the D (7 bases). This CDR3 comprises 14 residues. Germline loops: CDR1 ENHRY, CDR2 SYGVKD. The V gene lost 2 bases and the J gene lost 4 bases, with 10 bases spanning the gap. CDR3 coding DNA: TGTGCCATCAGTGAGAGGGAGGGGGCAGATACGCAGTATTTT. It codes for CAISEREGADTQYF.

This clonotype was counted once. CDR3 nucleotides: TGCAGTGCTAGGCTAGCGGGAGAGTCCGGGGAGCTGTTTTTT. Its protein product is CSARLAGESGELFF. This chain connects TRBV20-1 to TRBJ2-2; 10 nucleotides line up with TRBD2. The CDR3 has 14 residues. The germline V gene has CDR1 DFQATT and CDR2 SNEGSKA (reference sequence). The V segment lost 3 bases and the J segment 6 bases; nucleotides outside the gene matches: 4.

The CDR3 nucleotides read TGTGCCAGTAGTATTGGAGCAGGACCTACGGGGGAGACCCAGTACTTC. This gives the protein CASSIGAGPTGETQYF. This chain links TRBV19 with TRBJ2-5; tentative D call: TRBD2 (5 bases). Germline V gene lookup returns CDR1 LNHDA and CDR2 SQIVND (reference sequence). V gave up 3 bases and J gave up 5 bases, with 19 bases separating them. This CDR3 has 16 amino acids.

There are a few counts of this clonotype. This chain joins TRBV7-2 and TRBJ1-5; D call uncertain. Germline CDR1 is SGHTA and CDR2 is FQGNSA. The CDR3 has 15 amino acids. Trimming removed 1 base at V and 4 bases at J, with 11 bases between. Written as DNA, the CDR3 is TGTGCCAGCAGCTTAGAAACCCTGGGGAATCAGCCCCAGCATTTT. The encoded protein is CASSLETLGNQPQHF.

The chain employs TRBV6-1 and TRBJ2-7, with 14 bases fitting TRBD2. V trimming: 6 bases; J trimming: 7 bases; junction bases outside the gene matches: 8. Germline V lookup: CDR1 MNHNS, CDR2 SASEGT. The CDR3 length is 15 residues. The CDR3 sequence: CASRTGTSGSDEQYF. CDR3 bases: TGTGCCAGCAGAACCGGGACTAGCGGGAGTGATGAGCAGTACTTC.

V and J are TRBV6-2 or TRBV6-3 and TRBJ2-5; D gene uncertain. This CDR3 is 12 amino acids long. Trimming cost V 8 bases and J 5 bases, with 12 bases left between them. CDR1 and CDR2 (germline): MNHEY, SVGEGT. The CDR3 DNA is TGTGCCAGCGGACGGCGTGGGGAGACCCAGTACTTC. Translation gives CASGRRGETQYF.